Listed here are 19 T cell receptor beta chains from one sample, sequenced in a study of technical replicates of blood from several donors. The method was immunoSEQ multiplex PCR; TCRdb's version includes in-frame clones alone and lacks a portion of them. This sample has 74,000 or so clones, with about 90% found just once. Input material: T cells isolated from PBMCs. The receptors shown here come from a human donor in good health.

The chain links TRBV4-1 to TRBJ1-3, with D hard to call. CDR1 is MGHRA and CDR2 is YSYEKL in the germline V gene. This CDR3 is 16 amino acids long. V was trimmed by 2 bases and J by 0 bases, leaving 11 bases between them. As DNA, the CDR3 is TGCGCCAGCAGCCAAAATGGTGCTAACTCTGGAAACACCATATATTTT. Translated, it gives CASSQNGANSGNTIYF.

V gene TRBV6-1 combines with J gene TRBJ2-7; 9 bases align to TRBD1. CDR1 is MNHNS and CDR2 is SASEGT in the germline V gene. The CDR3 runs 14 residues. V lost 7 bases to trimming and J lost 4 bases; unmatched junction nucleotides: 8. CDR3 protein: CASNLSGTGYEQYF. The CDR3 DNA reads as TGTGCCAGCAATTTATCCGGGACAGGGTACGAGCAGTACTTC.

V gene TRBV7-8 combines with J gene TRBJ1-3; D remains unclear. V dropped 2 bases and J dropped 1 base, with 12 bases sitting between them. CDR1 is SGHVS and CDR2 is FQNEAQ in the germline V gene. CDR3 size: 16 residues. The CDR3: CASSLYAEPSGNTIYF. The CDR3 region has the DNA TGTGCCAGCAGCTTATACGCCGAGCCTTCTGGAAACACCATATATTTT.

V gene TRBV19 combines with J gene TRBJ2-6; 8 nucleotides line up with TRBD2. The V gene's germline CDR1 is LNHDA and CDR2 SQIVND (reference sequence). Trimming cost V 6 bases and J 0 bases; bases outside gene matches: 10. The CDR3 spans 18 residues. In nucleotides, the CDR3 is TGTGCCAGTAGACCTAGCGGGTACCCTATCTCTGGGGCCAACGTCCTGACTTTC. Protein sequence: CASRPSGYPISGANVLTF.

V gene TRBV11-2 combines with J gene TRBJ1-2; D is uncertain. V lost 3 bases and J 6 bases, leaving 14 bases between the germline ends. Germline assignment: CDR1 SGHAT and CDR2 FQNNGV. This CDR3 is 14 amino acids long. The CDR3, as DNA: TGTGCCAGCAGCTTGGGCAGCGGGGTGGATGGCTACACCTTC. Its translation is CASSLGSGVDGYTF.

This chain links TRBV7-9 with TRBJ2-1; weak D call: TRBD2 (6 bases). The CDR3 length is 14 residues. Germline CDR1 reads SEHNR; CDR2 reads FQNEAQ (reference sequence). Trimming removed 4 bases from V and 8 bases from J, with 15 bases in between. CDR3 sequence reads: CASSWTTRNDEQFF. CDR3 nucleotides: TGTGCCAGCAGCTGGACGACTAGGAACGATGAGCAGTTCTTC.

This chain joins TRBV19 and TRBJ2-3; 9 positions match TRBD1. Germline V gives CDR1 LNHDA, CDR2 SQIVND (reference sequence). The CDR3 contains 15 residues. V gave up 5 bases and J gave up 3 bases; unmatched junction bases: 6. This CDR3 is CASSVRDRVTDTQYF. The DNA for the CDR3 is TGTGCCAGTAGTGTCCGGGACAGGGTTACAGATACGCAGTATTTT.

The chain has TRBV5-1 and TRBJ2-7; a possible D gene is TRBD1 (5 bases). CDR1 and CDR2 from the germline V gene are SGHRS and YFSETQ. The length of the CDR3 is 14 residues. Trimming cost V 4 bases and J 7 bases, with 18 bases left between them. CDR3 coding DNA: TGCGCCAGCAGCCGTATAGGGGCCTCCCATGAGCAGTACTTC. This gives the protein CASSRIGASHEQYF.

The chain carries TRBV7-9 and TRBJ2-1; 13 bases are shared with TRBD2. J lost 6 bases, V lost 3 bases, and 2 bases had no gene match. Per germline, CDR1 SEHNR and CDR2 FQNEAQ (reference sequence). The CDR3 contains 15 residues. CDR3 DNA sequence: TGTGCCAGCAGCTTGGGACTAGCGGGAAGCAATGAGCAGTTCTTC. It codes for CASSLGLAGSNEQFF.

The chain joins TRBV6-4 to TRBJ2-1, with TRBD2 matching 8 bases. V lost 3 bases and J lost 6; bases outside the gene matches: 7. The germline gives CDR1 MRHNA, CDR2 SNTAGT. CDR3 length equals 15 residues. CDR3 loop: CASSEAAGEINEQFF. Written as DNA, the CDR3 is TGTGCCAGCAGTGAGGCAGCGGGAGAAATCAATGAGCAGTTCTTC.

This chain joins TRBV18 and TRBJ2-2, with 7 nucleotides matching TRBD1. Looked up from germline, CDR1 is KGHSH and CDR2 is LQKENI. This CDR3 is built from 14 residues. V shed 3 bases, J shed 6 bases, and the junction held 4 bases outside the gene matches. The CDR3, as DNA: TGTGCCAGCTCACCCGACAGGGCGGCCGGGGAGCTGTTTTTT. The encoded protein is CASSPDRAAGELFF.

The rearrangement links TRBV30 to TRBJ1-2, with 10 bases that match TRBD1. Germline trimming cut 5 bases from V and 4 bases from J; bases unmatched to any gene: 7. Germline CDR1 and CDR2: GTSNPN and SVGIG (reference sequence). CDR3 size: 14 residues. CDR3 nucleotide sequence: TGTGCCTGGGATGACAGGGGGCTGATCTATGGCTACACCTTC. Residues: CAWDDRGLIYGYTF.

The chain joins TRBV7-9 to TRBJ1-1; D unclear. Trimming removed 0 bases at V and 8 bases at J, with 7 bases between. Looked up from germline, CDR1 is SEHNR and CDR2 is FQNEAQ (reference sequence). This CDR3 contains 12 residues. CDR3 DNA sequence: TGTGCCAGCAGCTTAGCAGCCAGGGAAGCTTTCTTT. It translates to CASSLAAREAFF.

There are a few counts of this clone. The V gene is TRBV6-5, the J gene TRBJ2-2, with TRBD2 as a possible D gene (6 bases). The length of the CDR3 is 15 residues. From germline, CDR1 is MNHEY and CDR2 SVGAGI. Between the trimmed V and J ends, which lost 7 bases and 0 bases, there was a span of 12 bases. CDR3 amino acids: CASTRDASNTGELFF. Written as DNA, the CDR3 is TGTGCCAGCACGCGGGACGCGTCGAACACCGGGGAGCTGTTTTTT.

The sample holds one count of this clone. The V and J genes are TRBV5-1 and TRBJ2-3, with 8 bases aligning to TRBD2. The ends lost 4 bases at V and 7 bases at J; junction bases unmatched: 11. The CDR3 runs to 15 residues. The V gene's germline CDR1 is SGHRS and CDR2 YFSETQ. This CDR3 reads CASSDGLARGYTQYF. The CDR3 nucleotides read TGCGCCAGCAGCGACGGACTAGCCCGAGGGTATACGCAGTATTTT.

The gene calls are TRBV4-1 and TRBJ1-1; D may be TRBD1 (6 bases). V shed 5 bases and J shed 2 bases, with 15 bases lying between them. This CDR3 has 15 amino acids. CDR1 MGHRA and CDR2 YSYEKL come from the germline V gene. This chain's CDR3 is CASSSQTGRNTEAFF. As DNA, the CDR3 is TGCGCCAGCAGCTCTCAAACAGGGCGCAACACTGAAGCTTTCTTT.

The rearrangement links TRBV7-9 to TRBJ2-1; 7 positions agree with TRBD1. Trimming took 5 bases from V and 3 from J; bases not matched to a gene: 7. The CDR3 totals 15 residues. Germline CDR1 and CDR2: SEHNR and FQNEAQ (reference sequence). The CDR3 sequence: CASSAPGQFYNEQFF. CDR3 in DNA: TGTGCCAGCAGCGCGCCGGGACAGTTCTACAATGAGCAGTTCTTC.

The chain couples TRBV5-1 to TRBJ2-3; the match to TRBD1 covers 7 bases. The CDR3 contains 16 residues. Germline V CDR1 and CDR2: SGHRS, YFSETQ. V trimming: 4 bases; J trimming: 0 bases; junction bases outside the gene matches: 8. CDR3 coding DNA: TGCGCCAGCAGCCTAAATGGACAGGATAGCACAGATACGCAGTATTTT. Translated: CASSLNGQDSTDTQYF.

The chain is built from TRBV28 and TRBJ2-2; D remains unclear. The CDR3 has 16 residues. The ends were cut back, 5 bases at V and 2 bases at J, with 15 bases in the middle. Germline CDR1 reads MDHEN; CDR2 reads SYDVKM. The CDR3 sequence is CASSPLPAGNTGELFF. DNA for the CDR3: TGTGCCAGCAGTCCCTTGCCGGCAGGCAACACCGGGGAGCTGTTTTTT.